Below, 17 T cell receptor beta chains from the same sample are listed, as sequenced in a study of blood T cell repertoires in COVID-19. Profiling relied on immunoSEQ multiplex PCR, and the TCRdb table lists in-frame clones only, not all of them. The table shows 200,000 or so clones, with 80% occurring only once. The specimen sequenced was PBMCs or T cells enriched from blood (not recorded which). The receptors were sampled from a middle-aged woman with acute COVID-19.

V and J are TRBV24-1 and TRBJ2-7; 10 bases match TRBD1. V shed 3 bases and J 4 bases; nucleotides not matched to a gene: 8. The CDR3 loop spans 16 amino acids. Germline V gene data show CDR1 as KGHDR and CDR2 as SFDVKD. This CDR3 is CATSDRGTGARYEQYF. The DNA for the CDR3 is TGTGCCACCAGTGATCGGGGGACAGGGGCTAGGTACGAGCAGTACTTC.

This chain joins TRBV30 and TRBJ1-5; D unclear. The V gene lost 1 base and the J gene lost 5 bases, with 9 bases spanning the gap. CDR3 length: 13 amino acids. Germline V gene sequence: CDR1 GTSNPN, CDR2 SVGIG (reference sequence). The CDR3 sequence is CAWSGSGDQPQHF. DNA of the CDR3: TGTGCCTGGAGTGGGAGCGGGGATCAGCCCCAGCATTTT.

The rearrangement joins TRBV12-3 or TRBV12-4 to TRBJ2-1; D is possibly TRBD1 (5 bases). This CDR3 spans 13 amino acids. V was trimmed by 5 bases and J by 6 bases, leaving 11 bases between them. CDR3 sequence reads: CASSLGPGNEQFF. The CDR3 DNA sequence: TGTGCCAGCAGTCTGGGGCCTGGCAATGAGCAGTTCTTC.

V gene TRBV5-1 combines with J gene TRBJ1-6; no clear D gene. The germline gives CDR1 SGHRS, CDR2 YFSETQ. The V end was cut by 4 bases, the J end by 7 bases, with 15 bases between. CDR3 length equals 15 residues. This chain's CDR3 is CASSPEQFRNSPLHF. In DNA, the CDR3 is TGCGCCAGCAGCCCCGAACAGTTTAGAAATTCACCCCTCCACTTT. Together with reference TRBV5-1 and TRBJ1-6, the CDR3 gives the full variable domain: KAGVTQTPRYLIKTRGQQVTLSCSPISGHRSVSWYQQTPGQGLQFLFEYFSETQRNKGNFPGRFSGRQFSNSRSEMNVSTLELGDSALYLCASSPEQFRNSPLHFGNGTRLTVT.

The chain joins TRBV7-2 to TRBJ2-7, with 8 bases matching TRBD1. This CDR3 comprises 18 residues. J was trimmed by 3 bases and V by 0 bases; bases with no gene match: 13. CDR1 is SGHTA and CDR2 is FQGNSA in the germline V gene. CDR3 loop: CASSLAFPGQANFYEQYF. As DNA, the CDR3 is TGTGCCAGCAGCTTAGCCTTTCCGGGACAGGCAAATTTCTACGAGCAGTACTTC. The complete variable domain, with remaining parts taken from reference TRBV7-2 and TRBJ2-7, reads GAGVSQSPSNKVTEKGKDVELRCDPISGHTALYWYRQSLGQGLEFLIYFQGNSAPDKSGLPSDRFSAERTGGSVSTLTIQRTQQEDSAVYLCASSLAFPGQANFYEQYFGPGTRLTVT.

J is TRBJ2-1 and V is TRBV6-4, with 8 bases matching TRBD1. CDR1 MRHNA and CDR2 SNTAGT come from the germline V gene. The CDR3 has 16 amino acids. Trimming at V came to 3 bases and at J to 9 bases, leaving 13 bases not matched to a gene. CDR3 loop: CASSDHDRGDPSEQFF. For the CDR3, the DNA is TGTGCCAGCAGTGATCACGACAGGGGAGATCCCTCTGAGCAGTTCTTC.

V and J are TRBV10-2 and TRBJ2-1; tentative D call: TRBD2 (5 bases). The CDR3 is made up of 16 amino acids. Germline V gene sequence: CDR1 WSHSY, CDR2 SAAADI. Trimming shortened V by 6 bases and J by 0 bases, and 15 bases separated the two germline ends. CDR3 DNA: TGCGCCAGCAGAATAGGTATAGCGAGCTCCTACAATGAGCAGTTCTTC. This codes for CASRIGIASSYNEQFF.

This clone showed up just once. The CDR3 here is CASSQDPRDTEAFF. CDR3 sequence (DNA): TGTGCCAGCAGCCAAGATCCCAGGGACACTGAAGCTTTCTTT. The genes are TRBV3-1 (or the pseudogene TRBV3-2) and TRBJ1-1; the D gene is possibly TRBD1 (5 bases). The CDR3 is 14 residues long. Germline V gives CDR1 LGHDT, CDR2 YNNKEL (reference sequence). V lost 0 bases and J 3 bases, leaving 8 bases between the germline ends.

In its sample, this clone was seen once. V and J are TRBV5-1 and TRBJ1-2, with D maybe TRBD1 (5 bases). CDR1 and CDR2 from the germline V gene are SGHRS and YFSETQ. Trimming took off 0 bases at V and 0 bases at J, with 9 bases between the two ends. The CDR3 has 15 amino acids. The CDR3 protein is CASSLGTQANYGYTF. The CDR3 region has the DNA TGCGCCAGCAGCTTGGGGACACAAGCTAACTATGGCTACACCTTC.

The rearrangement uses TRBV27 and TRBJ2-1; D might be TRBD2 (5 bases). The V and J ends lost 7 bases and 4 bases respectively, with 14 bases between them. The V gene's germline CDR1 is MNHEY and CDR2 SMNVEV (reference sequence). This CDR3 comprises 14 residues. In nucleotides, the CDR3 is TGTGCCAGCAATCGACCGGGGATTTACAATGAGCAGTTCTTC. It specifies CASNRPGIYNEQFF.

This chain joins TRBV14 and TRBJ1-1; no clear D. CDR1 and CDR2 from the germline V gene are SGHDN and FVKESK. CDR3 length: 15 residues. The V and J ends lost 0 bases and 4 bases respectively, with 12 bases between them. CDR3 loop: CASSQDMGGGTEAFF. The CDR3 DNA sequence: TGTGCCAGCAGCCAAGATATGGGTGGCGGCACTGAAGCTTTCTTT.

This clone was recorded only once. This chain uses TRBV19 with TRBJ1-3; TRBD1 agrees at 7 bases. V lost 9 bases and J lost 0; bases outside the gene matches: 11. Per the germline V gene, CDR1 is LNHDA and CDR2 is SQIVND (reference sequence). The CDR3 is 16 residues long. The DNA for the CDR3 is TGTGCCAGCACCAGGGGGGTCCCGTTCTCTGGAAACACCATATATTTT. Its translation: CASTRGVPFSGNTIYF.

V usage is TRBV28 and J usage is TRBJ2-4, with 9 bases identical to TRBD2. V trimming: 4 bases; J trimming: 12 bases; junction bases outside the gene matches: 4. The germline CDR1 and CDR2 sequences are MDHEN and SYDVKM. CDR3 size: 12 residues. CDR3 residues: CASSSQREDQYF. The CDR3 nucleotides read TGTGCCAGCAGTTCTCAGCGGGAGGATCAGTACTTC.

Regarding this clone: The identical CDR3 is also encoded by other nucleotide sequences in the sample. V usage is TRBV27 and J usage is TRBJ1-5; no definite D call. V shed 4 bases and J shed 0 bases, with 4 bases lying between them. This CDR3 has 13 amino acids. CDR1 and CDR2 (germline): MNHEY, SMNVEV (reference sequence). The CDR3 loop is CASSSRSNQPQHF. In DNA, the CDR3 is TGTGCCAGCAGTTCCCGTAGCAATCAGCCCCAGCATTTT.

This clone was seen more than once but under ten times. This sequence joins TRBV11-1 and TRBJ2-4; 10 nucleotides line up with TRBD2. Germline loops: CDR1 SGHAT, CDR2 FQDESV (reference sequence). Germline trimming cut 6 bases from V and 14 bases from J; bases unmatched to any gene: 10. The CDR3 covers 13 residues. The CDR3 here is CASSYSGRSREYF. The CDR3, as DNA: TGTGCCAGCAGTTATAGCGGGAGGAGCAGAGAGTACTTC.

The J gene is TRBJ2-2, the V gene TRBV5-1; TRBD2 matches 12 bases. After removal of 0 bases from V and 7 bases from J, the junction contained 10 bases not matched to a gene. Germline V gene sequence: CDR1 SGHRS, CDR2 YFSETQ. CDR3 length: 18 amino acids. DNA for the CDR3: TGCGCCAGCAGCTTGGGGTTCCGACTAGCGGGAGCCGTCGGGGAGCTGTTTTTT. Its protein is CASSLGFRLAGAVGELFF. Based on the CDR3 plus reference TRBV5-1 and TRBJ2-2, the full variable domain is KAGVTQTPRYLIKTRGQQVTLSCSPISGHRSVSWYQQTPGQGLQFLFEYFSETQRNKGNFPGRFSGRQFSNSRSEMNVSTLELGDSALYLCASSLGFRLAGAVGELFFGEGSRLTVL.

In its sample, this clone was seen a few times. The CDR3 DNA sequence: TGCAGCGTGGTGGGACAGCTAAGCACCGGGGAGCTGTTTTTT. This translates into CSVVGQLSTGELFF. The chain joins TRBV29-1 to TRBJ2-2; 7 nucleotides align to TRBD1. V gave up 6 bases and J gave up 4 bases; unmatched junction bases: 8. CDR3 length: 14 residues. Germline V gene sequence: CDR1 SQVTM, CDR2 ANQGSEA.